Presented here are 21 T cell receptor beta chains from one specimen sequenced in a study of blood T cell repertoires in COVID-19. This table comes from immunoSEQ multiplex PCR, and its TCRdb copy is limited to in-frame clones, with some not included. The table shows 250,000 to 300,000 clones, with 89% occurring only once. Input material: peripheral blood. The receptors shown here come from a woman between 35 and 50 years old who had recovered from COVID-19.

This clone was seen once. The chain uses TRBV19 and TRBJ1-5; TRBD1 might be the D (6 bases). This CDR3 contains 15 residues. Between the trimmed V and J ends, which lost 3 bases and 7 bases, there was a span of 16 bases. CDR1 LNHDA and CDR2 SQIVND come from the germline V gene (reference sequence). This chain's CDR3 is CASSIRGRGSQPQHF. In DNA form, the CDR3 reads TGTGCCAGTAGTATCCGGGGCAGGGGTAGCCAGCCCCAGCATTTT.

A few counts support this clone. This chain's CDR3 is CASSFNNNEQFF. The CDR3 region has the DNA TGTGCCAGCAGCTTCAACAACAATGAGCAGTTCTTC. The rearrangement uses TRBV7-2 and TRBJ2-1; D gene unclear. The CDR3 spans 12 residues. Germline V gene data show CDR1 as SGHTA and CDR2 as FQGNSA. V was clipped by 3 bases and J by 5 bases, with 5 bases between them.

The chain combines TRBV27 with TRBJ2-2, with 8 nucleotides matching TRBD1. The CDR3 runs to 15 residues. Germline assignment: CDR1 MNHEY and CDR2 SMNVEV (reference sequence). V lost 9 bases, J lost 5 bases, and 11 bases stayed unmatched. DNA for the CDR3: TGTGCCAGTCAACGGCAGGGGGCCCTGACCGGGGAGCTGTTTTTT. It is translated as CASQRQGALTGELFF.

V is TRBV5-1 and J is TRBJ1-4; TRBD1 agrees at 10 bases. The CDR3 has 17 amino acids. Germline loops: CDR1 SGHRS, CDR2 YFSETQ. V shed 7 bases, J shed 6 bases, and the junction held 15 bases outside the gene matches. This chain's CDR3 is CASALTGTGEPDEKLFF. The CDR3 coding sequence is TGCGCCAGCGCGCTAACCGGGACAGGGGAGCCGGATGAAAAACTGTTTTTT.

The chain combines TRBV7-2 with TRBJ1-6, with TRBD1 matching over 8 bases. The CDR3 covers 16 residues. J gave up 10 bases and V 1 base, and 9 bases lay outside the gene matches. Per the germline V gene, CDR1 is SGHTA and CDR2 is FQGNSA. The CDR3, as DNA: TGTGCCAGCAGCTTAGGCCAGGGGGCCTTAGGGTCACCCCTCCACTTT. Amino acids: CASSLGQGALGSPLHF.

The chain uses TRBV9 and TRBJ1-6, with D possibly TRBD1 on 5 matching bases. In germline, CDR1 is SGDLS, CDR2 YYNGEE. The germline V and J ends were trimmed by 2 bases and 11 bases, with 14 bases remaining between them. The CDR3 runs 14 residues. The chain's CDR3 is CASSVTGSHPPLHF. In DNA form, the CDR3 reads TGTGCCAGCAGCGTTACAGGCTCCCATCCACCCCTCCACTTT.

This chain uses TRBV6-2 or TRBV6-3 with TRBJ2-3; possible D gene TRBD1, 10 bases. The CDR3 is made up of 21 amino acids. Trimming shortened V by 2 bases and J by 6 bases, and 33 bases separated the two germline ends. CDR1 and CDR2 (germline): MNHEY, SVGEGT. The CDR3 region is CASSYLPGQGLAGATGDTQYF. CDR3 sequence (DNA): TGTGCCAGCAGTTACCTCCCGGGACAGGGGTTAGCGGGAGCGACTGGGGATACGCAGTATTTT.

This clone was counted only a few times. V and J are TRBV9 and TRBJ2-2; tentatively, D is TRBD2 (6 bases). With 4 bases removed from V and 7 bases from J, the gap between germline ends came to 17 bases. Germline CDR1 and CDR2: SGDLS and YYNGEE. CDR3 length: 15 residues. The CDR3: CASSQSGVLGGELFF. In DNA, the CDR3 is TGTGCCAGCAGCCAATCGGGGGTCCTTGGCGGGGAGCTGTTTTTT.

The DNA for the CDR3 is TGCGCCAGCAGTGAGTCCCCTAAAAACGTAAACGAAGCTTTCTTT. Protein sequence: CASSESPKNVNEAFF. The genes are TRBV10-2 and TRBJ1-1, with D uncertain. V lost 0 bases to trimming and J lost 8 bases, with 16 bases between them. Germline loops: CDR1 WSHSY, CDR2 SAAADI. The CDR3 loop spans 15 amino acids.

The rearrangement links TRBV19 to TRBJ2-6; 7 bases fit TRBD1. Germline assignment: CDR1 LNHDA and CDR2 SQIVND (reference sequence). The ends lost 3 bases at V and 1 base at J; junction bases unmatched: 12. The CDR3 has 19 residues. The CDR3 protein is CASSIMAGTAASGANVLTF. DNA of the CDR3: TGTGCCAGTAGTATTATGGCCGGGACAGCCGCTTCTGGGGCCAACGTCCTGACTTTC. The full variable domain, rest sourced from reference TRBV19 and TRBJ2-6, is DGGITQSPKYLFRKEGQNVTLSCEQNLNHDAMYWYRQDPGQGLRLIYYSQIVNDFQKGDIAEGYSVSREKKESFPLTVTSAQKNPTAFYLCASSIMAGTAASGANVLTFGAGSRLTVL.

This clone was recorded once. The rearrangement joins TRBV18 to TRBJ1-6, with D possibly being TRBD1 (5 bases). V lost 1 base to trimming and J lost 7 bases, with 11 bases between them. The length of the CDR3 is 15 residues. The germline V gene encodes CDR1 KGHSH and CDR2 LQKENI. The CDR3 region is CASSPQTERNSPLHF. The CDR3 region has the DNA TGTGCCAGCTCACCACAGACAGAGCGAAATTCACCCCTCCACTTT.

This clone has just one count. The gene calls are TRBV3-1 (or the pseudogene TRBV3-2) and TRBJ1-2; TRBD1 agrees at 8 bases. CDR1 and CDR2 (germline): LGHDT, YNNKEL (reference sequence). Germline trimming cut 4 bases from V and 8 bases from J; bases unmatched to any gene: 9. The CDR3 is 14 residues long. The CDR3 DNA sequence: TGTGCCAGCAGCCCCACAGGGGGGGGCCGGGGCTACACCTTC. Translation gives CASSPTGGGRGYTF.

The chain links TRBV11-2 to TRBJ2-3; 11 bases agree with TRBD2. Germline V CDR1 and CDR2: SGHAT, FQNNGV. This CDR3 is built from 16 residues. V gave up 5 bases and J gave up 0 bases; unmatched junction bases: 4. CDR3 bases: TGTGCCAGCAGCCTCCGGACTAGCGGGAGCACAGATACGCAGTATTTT. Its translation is CASSLRTSGSTDTQYF.

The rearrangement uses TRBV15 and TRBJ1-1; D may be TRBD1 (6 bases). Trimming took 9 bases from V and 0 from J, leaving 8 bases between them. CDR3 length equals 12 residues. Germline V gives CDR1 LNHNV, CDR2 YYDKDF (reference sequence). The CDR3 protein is CATGQLNTEAFF. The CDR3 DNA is TGTGCCACAGGACAGCTGAACACTGAAGCTTTCTTT.

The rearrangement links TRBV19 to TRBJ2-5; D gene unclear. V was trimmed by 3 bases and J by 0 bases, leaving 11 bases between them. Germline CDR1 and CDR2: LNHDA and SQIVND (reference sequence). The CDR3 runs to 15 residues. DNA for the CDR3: TGTGCCAGTAGTATCATAGCAGACTACCAAGAGACCCAGTACTTC. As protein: CASSIIADYQETQYF.

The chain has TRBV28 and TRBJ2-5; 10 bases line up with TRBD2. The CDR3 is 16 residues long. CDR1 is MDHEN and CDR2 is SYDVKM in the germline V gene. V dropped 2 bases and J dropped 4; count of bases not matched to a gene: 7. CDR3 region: CASSLMLAGVGETQYF. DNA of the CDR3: TGTGCCAGCAGTTTAATGCTAGCGGGAGTGGGAGAGACCCAGTACTTC.

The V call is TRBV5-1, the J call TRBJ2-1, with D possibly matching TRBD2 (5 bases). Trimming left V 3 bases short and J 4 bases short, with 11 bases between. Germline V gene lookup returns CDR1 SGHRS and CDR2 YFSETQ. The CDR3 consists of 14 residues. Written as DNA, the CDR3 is TGCGCCAGCAGCTGGGGAGACCCGTACAATGAGCAGTTCTTC. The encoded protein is CASSWGDPYNEQFF.

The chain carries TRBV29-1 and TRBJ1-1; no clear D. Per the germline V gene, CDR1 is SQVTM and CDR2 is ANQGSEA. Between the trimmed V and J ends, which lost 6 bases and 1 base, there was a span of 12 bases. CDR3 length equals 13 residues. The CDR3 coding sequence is TGCAGCGTGAGGGAGGATTCGAACACTGAAGCTTTCTTT. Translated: CSVREDSNTEAFF.

The CDR3, as DNA: TGTGCCAGTAGACCCCGAGGGGGAACTGGAAACACCATATATTTT. Translation: CASRPRGGTGNTIYF. The chain combines TRBV19 with TRBJ1-3, with D perhaps matching TRBD1 (6 bases). V lost 6 bases and J 2 bases, leaving 14 bases between the germline ends. The CDR3 is 15 residues long. Germline-derived CDR1 and CDR2 are LNHDA and SQIVND (reference sequence).

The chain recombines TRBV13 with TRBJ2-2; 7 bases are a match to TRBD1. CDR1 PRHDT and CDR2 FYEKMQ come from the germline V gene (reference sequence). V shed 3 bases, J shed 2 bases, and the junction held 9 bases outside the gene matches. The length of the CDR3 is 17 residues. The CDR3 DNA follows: TGTGCCAGCAGCTTCAACCAGGGGGTCCCTAACACCGGGGAGCTGTTTTTT. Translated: CASSFNQGVPNTGELFF.

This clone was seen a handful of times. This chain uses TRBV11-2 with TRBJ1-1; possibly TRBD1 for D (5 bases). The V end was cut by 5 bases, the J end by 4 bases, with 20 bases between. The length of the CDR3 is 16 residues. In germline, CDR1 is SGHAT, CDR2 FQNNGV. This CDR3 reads CASSPESGAIGTEAFF. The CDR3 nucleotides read TGTGCCAGCAGCCCAGAGTCTGGGGCGATCGGCACTGAAGCTTTCTTT.